This TCR beta chain was retrieved from a study of early T cells in non-severe SARS-CoV-2 infection. Ten or more counts support this clonotype. Its specificity is not known. An end of the junction does not agree with germline; a read error may underlie this. CDR1 is SGHAT, CDR2 FQNNGV, per germline. The CDR3 spans 13 residues. Study results and limitations: The study's VDJdb matching favored anti-spike CD8 responses and missed private and CD4 specificities.

Using its own MiXCR run on the 5' RACE reads, TCRdb lists one record per CDR3 protein. The profile shows 65,000 to 95,000 distinct CDR3 sequences, 4.5% to 6% of them singletons. The material sequenced was whole blood, taken at baseline. This clonotype originated in an adult who was a healthcare worker with PCR-confirmed SARS-CoV-2 infection or an uninfected control (not recorded which). The chain links TRBV11-2 to TRBJ1-1, with D perhaps TRBD1 (5 bases). CDR3 sequence reads: CASIYTGSSEAFF. The CDR3, as DNA: TGTGCCAGCATCTATACAGGTTCCTCTGAGGCTTTCTTT.